Described below is a single TCR beta chain sequence and its context. The data stem from a study of blood T cell repertoires in COVID-19. Data came from immunoSEQ multiplex PCR; TCRdb stores just in-frame clones and leaves some out. Of about 320,000 clones in the sample, about 85% were seen once. Participants in the exposed group had met a COVID-19 case in the 2 weeks before joining the study. The sequence derives from a woman in her 30s who had been exposed to COVID-19. The sequenced material came from PBMCs or T cells enriched from blood (not recorded which).

The CDR3 region is CAWSVLRGRNQPQHF. The CDR3 coding sequence is TGTGCCTGGAGTGTACTCAGGGGAAGGAATCAGCCCCAGCATTTT. The chain has TRBV30 and TRBJ1-5; D is possibly TRBD1 (6 bases). Trimming removed 0 bases from V and 4 bases from J, with 13 bases in between. Germline CDR1 GTSNPN, CDR2 SVGIG (reference sequence). This CDR3 has 15 amino acids.